Each of the 20 T cell receptor beta chains below was sequenced from the same sample in a study of blood T cell repertoires in COVID-19 (dated by TCRdb to between 2020 and 2021). The library relied on the immunoSEQ multiplex PCR assay. Sourced from immuneACCESS, this table was stored by TCRdb with only in-frame sequences that have V and J called. A share of the clones is absent; for the studies checked, an unresolved V gene accounts for under half, and the remainder has no known explanation. The sample contains roughly 30,000 clones, 88% of them found a single time. About 6% of the sample comes from the top ten. The specimen was peripheral blood. These TCRs come from a human donor in a cohort sampled during active COVID-19.

The chain recombines TRBV9 with TRBJ1-2; D is perhaps TRBD1 (5 bases). The ends were cut back, 3 bases at V and 4 bases at J, with 13 bases in the middle. The CDR3 has 14 residues. Germline CDR1 SGDLS, CDR2 YYNGEE. The CDR3 nucleotides read TGTGCCAGCAGCGATTCCACAGGCCCCTATGGCTACACCTTC. Its protein product is CASSDSTGPYGYTF.

This chain links TRBV5-1 with TRBJ1-1, with D unresolved. CDR3 length: 15 amino acids. In germline, CDR1 is SGHRS, CDR2 YFSETQ. V lost 5 bases and J lost 0, with 14 bases in between. Here the CDR3 DNA reads TGCGCCAGCAGGGGCGGGTGGGTAATGAACACTGAAGCTTTCTTT. Encoded protein: CASRGGWVMNTEAFF.

For the CDR3, the DNA is TGTGCCAGCAGATCACTCGACACCTCCGGGAACGAGCAGTACTTC. Amino acid sequence: CASRSLDTSGNEQYF. This chain uses TRBV6-5 with TRBJ2-7, with a weak D call TRBD2 (5 bases). V was clipped by 6 bases and J by 5 bases, with 20 bases between them. Germline V gives CDR1 MNHEY, CDR2 SVGAGI. The CDR3 extends over 15 amino acids.

The rearrangement joins TRBV5-1 to TRBJ2-7, with 11 positions matching TRBD1. Trimming removed 3 bases from V and 4 bases from J; junction bases left unmatched: 9. The CDR3 has 16 residues. Germline V gene data show CDR1 as SGHRS and CDR2 as YFSETQ. CDR3 sequence (DNA): TGCGCCAGCAGCTGGACGTTGGGACAGGGGGGTTACGAGCAGTACTTC. This gives the protein CASSWTLGQGGYEQYF.

The gene calls are TRBV5-6 and TRBJ2-7; 8 positions match TRBD1. V trimming: 0 bases; J trimming: 0 bases; junction bases outside the gene matches: 2. The CDR3 sequence is 15 residues long. Per germline, CDR1 SGHDT and CDR2 YYEEEE. As DNA, the CDR3 is TGTGCCAGCAGCTTGGACGGGACAGGCTCCTACGAGCAGTACTTC. Its protein product is CASSLDGTGSYEQYF.

The count of this clone is one. This chain connects TRBV5-1 to TRBJ2-1; possibly TRBD1 for D (6 bases). The CDR3 spans 13 residues. Trimming shortened V by 4 bases and J by 5 bases, and 10 bases separated the two germline ends. Germline V gene lookup returns CDR1 SGHRS and CDR2 YFSETQ. CDR3 region: CASSIGQNNEQFF. The CDR3 DNA reads TGCGCCAGCAGCATAGGACAGAACAATGAGCAGTTCTTC.

This rearrangement joins TRBV3-1 (or the pseudogene TRBV3-2) to TRBJ1-1, with no clear D. Germline V gene data show CDR1 as LGHDT and CDR2 as YNNKEL (reference sequence). V was trimmed by 0 bases and J by 6 bases, leaving 8 bases between them. The CDR3 has 13 residues. CDR3 coding DNA: TGTGCCAGCAGCCAAGATGCGGGCGCTGAAGCTTTCTTT. This encodes CASSQDAGAEAFF.

The chain uses TRBV29-1 and TRBJ1-1; no firm D call. The CDR3 consists of 13 residues. The V and J ends lost 8 bases and 0 bases respectively, with 13 bases between them. The germline V gene has CDR1 SQVTM and CDR2 ANQGSEA. The CDR3 nucleotides are TGCAGCTCAAAGAGGGAGGTGAACACTGAAGCTTTCTTT. Protein: CSSKREVNTEAFF.

V is TRBV6-5 and J is TRBJ2-7; TRBD2 might be the D (6 bases). Trimming shortened V by 7 bases and J by 6 bases, and 13 bases separated the two germline ends. The CDR3 contains 12 residues. Germline assignment: CDR1 MNHEY and CDR2 SVGAGI. CDR3: CASTGGMVEQYF. The CDR3 DNA reads as TGTGCCAGCACCGGGGGAATGGTCGAGCAGTACTTC.

DNA for the CDR3: TGTGCCAGCAGCAGTCCAGGACAAGTTTACGAGCAGTACTTC. Its protein is CASSSPGQVYEQYF. The chain has TRBV5-4 and TRBJ2-7, with a possible D match to TRBD1 (5 bases). The ends were cut back, 4 bases at V and 4 bases at J, with 15 bases in the middle. The CDR3 is 14 residues long. Germline CDR1 SGHNT, CDR2 YYREEE (reference sequence). Full variable domain (outside the CDR3, taken from reference TRBV5-4 and TRBJ2-7): ETGVTQSPTHLIKTRGQQVTLRCSSQSGHNTVSWYQQALGQGPQFIFQYYREEENGRGNFPPRFSGLQFPNYSSELNVNALELDDSALYLCASSSPGQVYEQYFGPGTRLTVT.

Of note for this clone: In the same sample, other DNA sequences code for this CDR3. The chain couples TRBV24-1 to TRBJ2-3; 8 bases line up with TRBD2. Germline trimming cut 9 bases from V and 6 bases from J; bases unmatched to any gene: 1. The CDR3 is 11 amino acids. Germline V gene lookup returns CDR1 KGHDR and CDR2 SFDVKD. The CDR3 DNA follows: TGTGCCACCGGCGGGGGGGATACGCAGTATTTT. Translating it yields CATGGGDTQYF.

The chain has TRBV11-2 and TRBJ2-5, with TRBD2 matching over 9 bases. Germline values: CDR1 SGHAT, CDR2 FQNNGV. The junction had 11 bases not matched to a gene; V was cut back by 0 bases and J by 9 bases. The CDR3 spans 16 residues. The CDR3, as DNA: TGTGCCAGCAGCTTAGATCTGGCTAGCGGGGCGAGGTCCCAGTACTTC. Protein: CASSLDLASGARSQYF.

The chain recombines TRBV5-1 with TRBJ2-1; 10 bases line up with TRBD1. The junction had 6 bases not matched to a gene; V was cut back by 4 bases and J by 8 bases. The CDR3 has 14 amino acids. The germline CDR1 and CDR2 sequences are SGHRS and YFSETQ. The CDR3 loop is CASSPRGTGDEQFF. DNA for the CDR3: TGCGCCAGCAGCCCCAGGGGGACAGGGGATGAGCAGTTCTTC. The full variable domain, rest sourced from reference TRBV5-1 and TRBJ2-1, is KAGVTQTPRYLIKTRGQQVTLSCSPISGHRSVSWYQQTPGQGLQFLFEYFSETQRNKGNFPGRFSGRQFSNSRSEMNVSTLELGDSALYLCASSPRGTGDEQFFGPGTRLTVL.

V is TRBV6-5 and J is TRBJ2-1; D might be TRBD2 (5 bases). CDR1 MNHEY and CDR2 SVGAGI come from the germline V gene. Trimming pared 0 bases from V and 4 bases from J, leaving 13 bases between. CDR3 length equals 16 residues. CDR3 sequence reads: CASSYSVGVRYNEQFF. CDR3 nucleotides: TGTGCCAGCAGTTACTCTGTCGGGGTCCGATACAATGAGCAGTTCTTC.

The chain employs TRBV2 and TRBJ2-7; 10 positions match TRBD1. Looked up from germline, CDR1 is SNHLY and CDR2 is FYNNEI. The CDR3 length is 19 residues. The V segment lost 4 bases and the J segment 0 bases; nucleotides outside the gene matches: 15. DNA for the CDR3: TGTGCCAGCAGTGGCCCCAACCAACCAAGGACAGGGGGCTCCTACGAGCAGTACTTC. This translates into CASSGPNQPRTGGSYEQYF.

The CDR3, as DNA: TGTGCCAGCAGCCAGCCAGGGCCAGAACAAGAGACCCAGTACTTC. Translation: CASSQPGPEQETQYF. The V and J genes are TRBV5-4 and TRBJ2-5, with a weak D call TRBD1 (5 bases). The length of the CDR3 is 15 residues. V was shortened by 4 bases and J by 2 bases, with 15 bases between the two germline ends. Germline V gene data show CDR1 as SGHNT and CDR2 as YYREEE (reference sequence).

The CDR3, as DNA: TGTGCCAGCAGTTACTCCTATTCGACTAGCGGGGGGGCCCCAGATACGCAGTATTTT. It specifies CASSYSYSTSGGAPDTQYF. V and J are TRBV6-2 or TRBV6-3 and TRBJ2-3, with 14 positions matching TRBD2. This CDR3 has 19 residues. Germline lookup yields CDR1 MNHEY and CDR2 SVGEGT. V shed 0 bases and J 4 bases; nucleotides not matched to a gene: 9.

This clone was detected only once. The chain carries TRBV6-1 and TRBJ1-5; D might be TRBD1 (6 bases). Germline CDR1 reads MNHNS; CDR2 reads SASEGT. The CDR3 spans 15 residues. With 2 bases removed from V and 3 bases from J, the gap between germline ends came to 11 bases. Here the CDR3 reads CASSEKGGDNQPQHF. Here the CDR3 DNA reads TGTGCCAGCAGTGAAAAGGGGGGGGACAATCAGCCCCAGCATTTT.

The V and J genes are TRBV28 and TRBJ2-3; 12 bases are a match to TRBD2. This CDR3 is built from 18 residues. Germline trimming cut 1 base from V and 4 bases from J; bases unmatched to any gene: 9. Germline lookup yields CDR1 MDHEN and CDR2 SYDVKM. The CDR3 here is CASSLFPSGGASSDTQYF. The CDR3 DNA follows: TGTGCCAGCAGTTTATTCCCTAGCGGGGGGGCCTCCTCAGATACGCAGTATTTT.

The chain uses TRBV28 and TRBJ1-1, with 10 bases matching TRBD1. V was pared by 2 bases and J by 0 bases, with 6 bases of the junction left unmatched. The CDR3 consists of 17 residues. CDR1 and CDR2 from the germline V gene are MDHEN and SYDVKM. This CDR3 reads CASSLEDRGLVNTEAFF. The CDR3 nucleotides read TGTGCCAGCAGTTTAGAAGACAGGGGGCTGGTGAACACTGAAGCTTTCTTT. Using reference TRBV28 and TRBJ1-1 for the parts outside the CDR3, the full variable domain is DVKVTQSSRYLVKRTGEKVFLECVQDMDHENMFWYRQDPGLGLRLIYFSYDVKMKEKGDIPEGYSVSREKKERFSLILESASTNQTSMYLCASSLEDRGLVNTEAFFGQGTRLTVV.